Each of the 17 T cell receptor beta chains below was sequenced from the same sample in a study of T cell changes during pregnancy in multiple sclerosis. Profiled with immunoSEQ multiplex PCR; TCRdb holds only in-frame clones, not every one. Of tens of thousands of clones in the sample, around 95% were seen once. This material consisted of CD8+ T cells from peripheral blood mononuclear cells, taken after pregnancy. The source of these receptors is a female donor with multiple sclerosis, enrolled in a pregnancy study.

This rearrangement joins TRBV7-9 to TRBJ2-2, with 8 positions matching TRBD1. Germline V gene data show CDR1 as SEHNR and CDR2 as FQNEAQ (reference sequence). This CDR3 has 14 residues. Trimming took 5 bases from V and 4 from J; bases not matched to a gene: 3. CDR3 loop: CASSGQGATGELFF. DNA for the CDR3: TGTGCCAGCAGCGGGCAGGGGGCCACCGGGGAGCTGTTTTTT.

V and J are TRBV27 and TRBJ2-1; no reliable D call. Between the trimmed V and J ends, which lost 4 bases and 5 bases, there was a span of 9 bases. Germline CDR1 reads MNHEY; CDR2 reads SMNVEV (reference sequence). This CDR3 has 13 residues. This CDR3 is CASSSRWDNEQFF. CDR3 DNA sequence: TGTGCCAGCAGTTCGAGGTGGGACAATGAGCAGTTCTTC.

The CDR3 region is CASSQEGVSYGYTF. In DNA, the CDR3 is TGTGCCAGCAGCCAAGAAGGGGTGAGCTATGGCTACACCTTC. The gene calls are TRBV4-2 and TRBJ1-2; TRBD1 is a possible D gene (5 bases). Germline V gene lookup returns CDR1 LGHNA and CDR2 YNFKEQ. V was cut by 0 bases and J by 4 bases, with 9 bases left in between. This CDR3 contains 14 residues.

This CDR3 reads CASSLWIDQGDQPQHF. CDR3 DNA: TGTGCCAGCAGTTTATGGATTGATCAGGGGGATCAGCCCCAGCATTTT. The V gene is TRBV28, the J gene TRBJ1-5, with 7 bases fitting TRBD1. The CDR3 consists of 16 residues. V lost 0 bases and J lost 5; bases outside the gene matches: 7. Germline values: CDR1 MDHEN, CDR2 SYDVKM. Full variable domain (remainder filled in from reference TRBV28 and TRBJ1-5): DVKVTQSSRYLVKRTGEKVFLECVQDMDHENMFWYRQDPGLGLRLIYFSYDVKMKEKGDIPEGYSVSREKKERFSLILESASTNQTSMYLCASSLWIDQGDQPQHFGDGTRLSIL.

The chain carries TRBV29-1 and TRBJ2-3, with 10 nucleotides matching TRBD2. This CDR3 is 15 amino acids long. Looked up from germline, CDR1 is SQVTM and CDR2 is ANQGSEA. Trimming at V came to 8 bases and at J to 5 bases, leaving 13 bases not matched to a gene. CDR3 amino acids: CSLLSGGGRGDTQYF. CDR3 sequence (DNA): TGCAGCCTCCTAAGCGGGGGGGGTAGGGGAGATACGCAGTATTTT.

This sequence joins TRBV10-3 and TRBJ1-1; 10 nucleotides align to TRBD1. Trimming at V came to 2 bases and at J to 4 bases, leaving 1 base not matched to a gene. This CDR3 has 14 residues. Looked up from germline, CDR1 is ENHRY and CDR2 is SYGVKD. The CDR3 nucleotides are TGTGCCATCAGTGAGGACAGGGGGCCCACTGAAGCTTTCTTT. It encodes CAISEDRGPTEAFF.

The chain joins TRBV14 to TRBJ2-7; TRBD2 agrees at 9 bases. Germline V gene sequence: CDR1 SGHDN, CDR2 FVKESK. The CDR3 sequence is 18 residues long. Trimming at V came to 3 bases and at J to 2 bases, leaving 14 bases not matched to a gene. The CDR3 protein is CASSQRLAGSKVPYEQYF. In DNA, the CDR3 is TGTGCCAGCAGCCAGCGGCTAGCGGGGTCAAAAGTGCCCTACGAGCAGTACTTC.

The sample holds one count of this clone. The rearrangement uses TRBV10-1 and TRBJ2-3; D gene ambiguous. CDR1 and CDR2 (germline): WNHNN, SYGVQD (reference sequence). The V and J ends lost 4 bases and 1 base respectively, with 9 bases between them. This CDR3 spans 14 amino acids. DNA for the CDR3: TGCGCCAGCAGTGCTGGCTCAGGCACAGATACGCAGTATTTT. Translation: CASSAGSGTDTQYF.

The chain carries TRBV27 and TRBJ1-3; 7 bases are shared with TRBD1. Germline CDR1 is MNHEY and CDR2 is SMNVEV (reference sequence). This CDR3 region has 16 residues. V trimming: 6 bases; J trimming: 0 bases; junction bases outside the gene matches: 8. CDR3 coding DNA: TGTGCCAGCAGGCCTTGGGACAGCGACTCTGGAAACACCATATATTTT. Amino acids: CASRPWDSDSGNTIYF.

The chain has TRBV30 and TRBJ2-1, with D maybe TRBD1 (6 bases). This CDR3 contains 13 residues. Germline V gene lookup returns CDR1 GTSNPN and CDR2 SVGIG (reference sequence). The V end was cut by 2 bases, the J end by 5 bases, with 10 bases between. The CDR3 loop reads CAWSTGWNNEQFF. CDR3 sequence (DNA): TGTGCCTGGAGTACAGGGTGGAACAATGAGCAGTTCTTC.

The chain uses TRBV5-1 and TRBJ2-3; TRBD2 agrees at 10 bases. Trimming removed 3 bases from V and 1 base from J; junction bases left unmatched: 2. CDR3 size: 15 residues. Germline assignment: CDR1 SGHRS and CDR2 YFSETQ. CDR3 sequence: CASSSSGRGTDTQYF. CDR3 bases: TGCGCCAGCAGCTCAAGCGGGAGGGGCACAGATACGCAGTATTTT.

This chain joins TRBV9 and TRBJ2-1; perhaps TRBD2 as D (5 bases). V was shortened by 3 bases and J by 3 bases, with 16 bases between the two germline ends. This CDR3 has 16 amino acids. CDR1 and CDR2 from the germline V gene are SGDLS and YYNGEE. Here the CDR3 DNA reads TGTGCCAGCAGCGCGAGTATATCGGGGAGCTACAATGAGCAGTTCTTC. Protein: CASSASISGSYNEQFF.

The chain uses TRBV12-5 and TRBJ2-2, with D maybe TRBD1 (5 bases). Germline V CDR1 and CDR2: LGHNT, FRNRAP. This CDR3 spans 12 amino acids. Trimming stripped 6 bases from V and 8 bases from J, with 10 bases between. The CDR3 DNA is TGTGCTAGTGGGCATTCAGGGGGGGAGCTGTTTTTT. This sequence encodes CASGHSGGELFF.

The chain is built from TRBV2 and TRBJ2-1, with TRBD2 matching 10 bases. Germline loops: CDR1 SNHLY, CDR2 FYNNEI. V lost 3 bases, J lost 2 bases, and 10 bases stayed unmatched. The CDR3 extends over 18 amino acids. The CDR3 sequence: CASSDPSGSTFTYNEQFF. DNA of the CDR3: TGTGCCAGCAGTGACCCTAGCGGGAGCACGTTTACCTACAATGAGCAGTTCTTC.

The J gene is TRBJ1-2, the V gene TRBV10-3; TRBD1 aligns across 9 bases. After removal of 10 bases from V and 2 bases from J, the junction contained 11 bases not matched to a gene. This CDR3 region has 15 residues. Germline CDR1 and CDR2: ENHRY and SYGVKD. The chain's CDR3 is CASWDREGVNYGYTF. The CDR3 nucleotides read TGTGCCAGCTGGGACAGGGAAGGGGTAAACTATGGCTACACCTTC.

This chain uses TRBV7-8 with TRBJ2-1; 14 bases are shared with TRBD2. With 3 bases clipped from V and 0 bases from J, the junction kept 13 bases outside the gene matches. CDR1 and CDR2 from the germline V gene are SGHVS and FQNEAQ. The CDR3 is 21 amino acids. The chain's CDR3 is CASSFFPRTSGRPSSYNEQFF. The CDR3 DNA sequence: TGTGCCAGCAGCTTTTTCCCCCGGACTAGCGGGAGGCCGAGCTCCTACAATGAGCAGTTCTTC.

CDR3 sequence: CASSLLGGSYNEQFF. The CDR3 DNA follows: TGTGCCAGCAGCCTTCTAGGGGGCTCCTACAATGAGCAGTTCTTC. The chain combines TRBV11-1 with TRBJ2-1; D is perhaps TRBD1 (6 bases). The V gene lost 5 bases and the J gene lost 0 bases, with 11 bases spanning the gap. CDR3 length: 15 residues. Looked up from germline, CDR1 is SGHAT and CDR2 is FQDESV (reference sequence).